Each of the 15 T cell receptor beta chains below was sequenced from the same sample in a study of vaccination effects on CD4 cells after COVID-19. The assay was immunoSEQ multiplex PCR, and TCRdb's table has in-frame clones only and misses some. This sample has around 47,000 clones, with approximately 77% found just once. Antigen-specific CD4+ T cells were expanded (with viral peptide pools) by the ViraFEST assay ahead of sequencing. The culture ran for around ten days before CD4+ T cells were isolated. Documented for the person is a PCR-confirmed SARS-CoV-2 infection occurring between March and December 2020. Which antigens these TCRs recognize remains unknown. The sample consisted of CD4+ T cells from PBMCs cultured with a peptide pool, taken before COVID-19 vaccination. The receptors here all came from a human donor who had a prior SARS-CoV-2 infection.

The sample holds a few counts of this clone. The CDR3: CSVASAFAYEQYF. The CDR3 bases are TGCAGCGTTGCCTCGGCGTTTGCCTACGAGCAGTACTTC. This chain uses TRBV29-1 with TRBJ2-7; the D is unclear. Trimming took 4 bases from V and 2 from J, leaving 12 bases between them. CDR1 and CDR2 (germline): SQVTM, ANQGSEA. The CDR3 totals 13 residues.

The chain carries TRBV20-1 and TRBJ1-1, with 7 bases fitting TRBD1. Germline loops: CDR1 DFQATT, CDR2 SNEGSKA (reference sequence). V was pared by 3 bases and J by 11 bases, with 6 bases of the junction left unmatched. CDR3 size: 11 residues. In nucleotides, the CDR3 is TGCAGTGCTAGGATGGGACAGCGGGCTTTCTTT. It specifies CSARMGQRAFF.

The chain is built from TRBV5-4 and TRBJ1-1; D gene ambiguous. The CDR3 runs to 13 residues. Trimming left V 4 bases short and J 4 bases short, with 11 bases between. Germline-derived CDR1 and CDR2 are SGHNT and YYREEE (reference sequence). The CDR3 region is CASSDDTTTEAFF. CDR3 bases: TGTGCCAGCAGCGACGACACGACCACTGAAGCTTTCTTT.

J is TRBJ2-2 and V is TRBV2, with TRBD1 identical over 8 bases. The germline CDR1 and CDR2 sequences are SNHLY and FYNNEI. V was clipped by 6 bases and J by 6 bases; unmatched bases: 9. CDR3 size: 15 residues. The CDR3 loop reads CASRVTGAPSGELFF. Written as DNA, the CDR3 is TGTGCCAGCAGGGTGACAGGGGCCCCCTCCGGGGAGCTGTTTTTT.

The V and J genes are TRBV28 and TRBJ2-2, with D uncertain. Trimming took 5 bases from V and 3 from J, leaving 7 bases between them. The CDR3 covers 13 residues. The germline gives CDR1 MDHEN, CDR2 SYDVKM. The chain's CDR3 is CASSLWDTGELFF. DNA of the CDR3: TGTGCCAGCAGTCTCTGGGACACCGGGGAGCTGTTTTTT.

In nucleotides, the CDR3 is TGTGCCATCAGTGAGTCGACGACTAGCCGGACCCAGTACTTC. This gives the protein CAISESTTSRTQYF. This chain joins TRBV10-3 and TRBJ2-5; 7 bases agree with TRBD2. CDR3 length: 14 residues. V trimming: 0 bases; J trimming: 7 bases; junction bases outside the gene matches: 5. Per germline, CDR1 ENHRY and CDR2 SYGVKD.

This chain connects TRBV7-8 to TRBJ2-7, with D tentatively TRBD2 (6 bases). With 2 bases removed from V and 4 bases from J, the gap between germline ends came to 21 bases. The V gene's germline CDR1 is SGHVS and CDR2 FQNEAQ. The length of the CDR3 is 17 residues. The CDR3 DNA reads TGTGCCAGCAGCTTACTCCCCCCCGTGGAGGGGCGGTACGAGCAGTACTTC. Its protein is CASSLLPPVEGRYEQYF.

The CDR3 DNA follows: TGTGCCAGCAGTGAGGACAGGGGGTTGGGCACTGAAGCTTTCTTT. Translation: CASSEDRGLGTEAFF. V gene TRBV6-1 combines with J gene TRBJ1-1, with 10 bases that match TRBD1. The CDR3 extends over 15 amino acids. Germline lookup yields CDR1 MNHNS and CDR2 SASEGT. Germline trimming cut 3 bases from V and 4 bases from J; bases unmatched to any gene: 5.

The J gene is TRBJ2-1, the V gene TRBV7-6; 11 bases fit TRBD2. Germline trimming cut 5 bases from V and 4 bases from J; bases unmatched to any gene: 10. Germline CDR1 and CDR2: SGHVS and FNYEAQ. There are 17 residues in the CDR3. CDR3 residues: CASSLRPGTSGYNEQFF. Here the CDR3 DNA reads TGTGCCAGCAGCCTCCGCCCCGGGACTAGCGGATACAATGAGCAGTTCTTC.

This clone was seen once. The V call is TRBV11-2, the J call TRBJ2-5; D is perhaps TRBD2 (5 bases). CDR1 SGHAT and CDR2 FQNNGV come from the germline V gene. The CDR3 consists of 13 residues. V was cut by 9 bases and J by 1 base, with 12 bases left in between. CDR3: CASSSGIQETQYF. Here the CDR3 DNA reads TGTGCCAGTTCCTCGGGAATCCAAGAGACCCAGTACTTC.

This clone is a singleton in its sample. V usage is TRBV4-1 and J usage is TRBJ2-7; the D is unclear. The length of the CDR3 is 16 residues. Per the germline V gene, CDR1 is MGHRA and CDR2 is YSYEKL. The V end lost 5 bases, the J end lost 2 bases, and 19 bases lay between the germline ends. For the CDR3, the DNA is TGCGCCAGCAGCACGAGTCAGGTTCCTACCACCTACGAGCAGTACTTC. As protein: CASSTSQVPTTYEQYF.

This clone appeared once. This rearrangement joins TRBV4-3 to TRBJ2-7; 10 nucleotides agree with TRBD1. This CDR3 is built from 18 residues. After removal of 4 bases from V and 5 bases from J, the junction contained 17 bases not matched to a gene. The germline V gene has CDR1 LGHNA and CDR2 YSLEER. For the CDR3, the DNA is TGCGCCAGCAGCCGGCATTTTATGGTGGGACAGGGGCGGGACGAGCAGTACTTC. Amino acids: CASSRHFMVGQGRDEQYF.

The J gene is TRBJ2-3, the V gene TRBV4-2, with no clear D. CDR1 is LGHNA, CDR2 YNFKEQ, per germline. The V end was cut by 4 bases, the J end by 0 bases, with 8 bases between. The CDR3 totals 14 residues. The CDR3 region is CASSLRHSTDTQYF. CDR3 nucleotides: TGTGCCAGCAGCCTCCGACACAGCACAGATACGCAGTATTTT.

The chain is built from TRBV10-2 and TRBJ2-2; D ambiguous. V lost 3 bases and J lost 1, with 12 bases in between. The CDR3 is 16 amino acids. Germline V gene data show CDR1 as WSHSY and CDR2 as SAAADI. CDR3 nucleotide sequence: TGCGCCAGCAGTGATTTGTTTTTGGGGAACACCGGGGAGCTGTTTTTT. The encoded protein is CASSDLFLGNTGELFF.

The gene calls are TRBV3-1 (or the pseudogene TRBV3-2) and TRBJ2-7; D is ambiguous. V was clipped by 0 bases and J by 3 bases, with 9 bases between them. The CDR3 runs to 14 residues. Germline-derived CDR1 and CDR2 are LGHDT and YNNKEL (reference sequence). The CDR3 loop is CASSQEGAYYEQYF. DNA for the CDR3: TGTGCCAGCAGCCAAGAAGGCGCCTACTACGAGCAGTACTTC.